This T cell receptor (beta chain) came from a study of OX40 agonist ivuxolimab in advanced cancers. On the study more broadly: Clinicians treated patients with ivuxolimab, an agonistic anti-OX40 (CD134) antibody. Subjects had a mean age of roughly 60 years, with a range of about 23 to 79; 82.7% were male.

Details on this clone: Its antigen remains unidentified.

Study observations and caveats: The antigen specificity of the peripheral T cells (those that were expanded) was not determined. Among the lowest peripheral clonal expansion occurred in 0.1-3.0 mg/kg partial responders.

This CDR3 region has 12 residues. Trimming removed 3 bases at V and 7 bases at J, with 9 bases between. Germline CDR1 and CDR2: SEHNR and FQNEAQ (reference sequence). The table came from immunoSEQ multiplex PCR; TCRdb's copy has only in-frame clones and leaves some out. The sample comprises roughly 11,000 clones, around four fifths of which are singletons, and roughly 13% rests with the top ten. The source was CD4+ or CD8+ T cells sorted from blood, collected in a trial of the OX40 agonist ivuxolimab. The chain employs TRBV7-9 and TRBJ1-1; no reliable D call. The TCR was taken from an adult with an advanced solid tumor such as melanoma, head and neck, liver or kidney cancer. Here the CDR3 reads CASSLKGNEAFF. CDR3 nucleotides: TGTGCCAGCAGCTTGAAGGGCAATGAAGCTTTCTTT. The whole variable domain, filled in from reference TRBV7-9 and TRBJ1-1, reads DTGVSQNPRHKITKRGQNVTFRCDPISEHNRLYWYRQTLGQGPEFLTYFQNEAQLEKSRLLSDRFSAERPKGSFSTLEIQRTEQGDSAMYLCASSLKGNEAFFGQGTRLTVV.